This entry features one TCR beta chain sequence. Source study methods: Estimates of nucleated cell counts were drawn from the amplification of reference gene primers. Only in-frame clones appear in the TCRdb table, and some are missing; sequencing was by immunoSEQ multiplex PCR. V, J and clone size are taken as reported in that table, and D and trimming were inferred from the DNA itself. Of roughly 300,000 clones in the sample, 87% were seen once. The sample comes from a study of blood T cell repertoires in COVID-19. Study context: PBMCs, B-cell-depleted T cells, or T cells were the source of the cDNA or gDNA that made up the material.

Trimming removed 4 bases from V and 1 base from J, with 14 bases in between. The CDR3 runs to 16 residues. Germline lookup yields CDR1 MGHRA and CDR2 YSYEKL. Grouping used clinical history reported by participants in a survey and questionnaire. The receptor was isolated from a woman under 40 who had recovered from COVID-19. Source material: PBMCs or T cells enriched from blood (not recorded which). The chain carries TRBV4-1 and TRBJ2-1; tentatively, D is TRBD2 (6 bases). The CDR3 loop is CASSPVLAVSYNEQFF. The CDR3 DNA reads TGCGCCAGCAGCCCGGTACTAGCAGTGTCCTACAATGAGCAGTTCTTC.